This TCR beta chain was recovered during a study of blood T cell repertoires in COVID-19. Background on the study: Sources were T cells, B-cell-depleted T cells, or PBMCs; the material itself was cDNA or gDNA.

Seattle patients were enrolled while actively infected and followed longitudinally. V shed 0 bases and J 6 bases; nucleotides not matched to a gene: 4. The CDR3 sequence is 15 residues long. The germline V gene encodes CDR1 SGDLS and CDR2 YYNGEE. As processed by the authors: Amplification of reference gene primers provided the estimated nucleated cell counts. Some clones are missing from TCRdb's copy, which holds only in-frame ones; the method was immunoSEQ multiplex PCR. That table furnishes V, J and clone size, whereas the DNA furnished D and trimming. The sample lists about 240,000 clones, over 90% occurring once.

The chain combines TRBV9 with TRBJ2-2, with 8 bases fitting TRBD2. Sequenced input: peripheral blood. This clonotype was obtained from a man between 25 and 39 years old with COVID-19, enrolled during active disease. CDR3 loop: CASSVVGAGAGELFF. The CDR3 region has the DNA TGTGCCAGCAGCGTAGTGGGAGCGGGGGCCGGGGAGCTGTTTTTT.